This T cell receptor beta chain derives from a study of Tregs in tolerant kidney transplant recipients (dated by TCRdb to the late 2010s). Background for the entire study: The transplants used related donors with nonmyeloablative bone marrow transplantation, and mixed chimerism in the human trials was transient. TCRbeta sequencing was used in the study to identify donor-specific regulatory T cells before combined kidney and bone marrow transplantation, and the identified cells were then tracked after transplant.

The sample's time point, from its label and the paper: blood sample drawn before combined kidney and bone marrow transplant. Thawed PBMCs were FACS-sorted into unstimulated Tregs (CD4+CD25+CD127-), CD4+ non-Tregs (CD4+CD25-), CD4 cells and CD8 cells. Before Treg sorting, thawed PBMCs were rested overnight at 37°C with roughly 180 IU/ml IL-2. The patients were a few recipients of combined kidney and bone marrow transplants from the ITN036ST trial, and samples were available only for these trial subjects. Healthy control blood was processed to PBMCs by Ficoll density gradient and cryopreserved, and patient PBMCs were collected before and after transplant. Details on this clone: Its binding antigen is unknown. The input lacks base qualities; no much larger clone sits a single base away.

For TCRbeta CDR3 sequencing, genomic DNA was extracted from sorted cells using the QIAGEN DNeasy Blood and Tissue Kit. High-throughput TCRbeta CDR3 sequencing, including PCR amplification with bias correction and internal controls, was performed commercially through immunoSEQ. On the study's bioinformatics: Unique productive TCRbeta sequences were defined by CDR3 nucleotide sequence where primers matched, and otherwise by CDR3 amino acid sequence together with Vbeta and Jbeta genes. As a correction for sorting error, sequences shared between sorted populations at a frequency ratio of 2:1 or less were discarded, and the remaining shared sequences were assigned to the higher population. A sequence counted as donor-reactive if, in CFSE-low cells, the sequence had a frequency of at least 0.01% and was expanded at least 5-fold compared with unstimulated cells. Jensen-Shannon divergence calculated on the top 100 TCRbeta sequences ranked by frequency was used to measure repertoire divergence. For samples with multiple sequencing runs, sorting error was corrected separately for each run before the runs were pooled. TCRdb obtained this table from immuneACCESS and retained in-frame rearrangements with V and J assigned. These tables miss some clones; where compared with another copy, unresolved V genes account for less than half of the shortfall, and the remainder is unexplained. V and J calls and clone size follow that table, whereas D and trimming were derived from the DNA. Present in this sample are about 64,000 clones, 95% to 98% of which were seen just once. The top ten clones comprise 0.34% of the sample.

Study-wide conclusions, independent of this receptor: For some patients, the PCR primers changed as time went on, which meant samples from those patients could not be compared with one another at the nucleotide level. Donor-specific Treg expansion was found to exceed global Treg expansion in tolerant patients, suggesting antigen-driven rather than nonspecific expansion. The most biologically relevant and donor-specific TCRbeta repertoire appeared to be identified by expanding Tregs with activated donor B cells. Biological reproducibility was not directly assessed, although technical replication error appeared to be minimal. Because only a small number of patients were included, the study had limitations, and the results will need to be validated in larger populations as well as under other immunosuppression protocols.

The V end gives up 5 bases and the J end 2 bases, leaving 2 bases in the junction not matched to a gene. For CDR1 and CDR2, the germline V gene (reference sequence) lists LNHDA and SQIVND. From its cysteine to its phenylalanine, the CDR3 spans 13 amino acids. This entry keeps only the CDR3 DNA: 39 bases, framed from base 1. This TCR was sampled from a human donor who received a combined kidney and bone marrow transplant. The sample was Tregs from blood, taken before the transplant. The V and J segments used are TRBV19 and TRBJ1-2; 7 bases in the middle match TRBD1. The CDR3 is CASSSRGNYGYTF. The nucleotides read TGTGCCAGTAGTTCCAGGGGGAACTATGGCTACACCTTC. Joined to the reference TRBV19 and TRBJ1-2 proteins, this CDR3 gives the full variable domain: DGGITQSPKYLFRKEGQNVTLSCEQNLNHDAMYWYRQDPGQGLRLIYYSQIVNDFQKGDIAEGYSVSREKKESFPLTVTSAQKNPTAFYLCASSSRGNYGYTFGSGTRLTVV.